This T cell receptor beta chain is from a study of CD8 T cells in ankylosing spondylitis. This clonotype came up many times. Its antigen remains unidentified. A quantitative 5'-RACE method, one with molecular barcodes, was used to make TCR beta libraries. TCRdb itself ran the 5' RACE reads through MiXCR, one entry per CDR3 protein. The repertoire holds 69,000 or so distinct CDR3 sequences, with 5.3% as singletons. Study-level points and caveats: Clones that were linked to disease were CD8+ and were relatively rare in peripheral blood. Reports of some motif variants in reactive arthritis synovial fluid and blood predate this one. A motif in TCR beta, a set of about eight highly homologous variants, appeared characteristic of ankylosing spondylitis blood.

The CDR3 spans 12 residues. CDR1 and CDR2 (germline): ENHRY, SYGVKD. With 11 bases removed from V and 2 bases from J, the gap between germline ends came to 11 bases. The V and J genes are TRBV10-3 and TRBJ2-3; TRBD1 is a possible D gene (7 bases). Sequenced: blood, either unsorted or a sorted T cell fraction (not recorded which). This receptor was identified in a male donor with ankylosing spondylitis or in good health (not recorded which). CDR3 in DNA: TGTGCCGCGGGACAGTTCACAGATACGCAGTATTTT. This encodes CAAGQFTDTQYF.